The rows below give T cell receptor beta chains drawn from one sample of a study of blood T cell repertoires in COVID-19. Some clones are missing from TCRdb's copy, which holds only in-frame ones; the method was immunoSEQ multiplex PCR. The data hold some 260,000 clones, with roughly 90% observed a single time. Sequencing used peripheral blood. These receptors came from a human donor in a cohort sampled during active COVID-19. The CDR3 runs from the conserved cysteine through the conserved F or W. Fields, in order: J gene, D gene, clone size, V gene, CDR3 DNA, CDR3 protein. D genes are given only for firm matches. For some rows the clone size is stated as once, few or many, or as a class when expanded; others skip it.

TRBJ2-2	TRBD2	once	TRBV19	TGTGCCAGTAGTATTAGGACTAGCGGGATCACCGGGGAGCTGTTTTTT	CASSIRTSGITGELFF
TRBJ1-3	-	-	TRBV18	TGTGCCAGCTCACCAAATGCGCCCCGCTCTGGAAACACCATATATTTT	CASSPNAPRSGNTIYF
TRBJ2-2	-	-	TRBV7-9	TGTGCCAGCAGCTTAAGGAACCAGGGAGGAACCGGGGAGCTGTTTTTT	CASSLRNQGGTGELFF
TRBJ1-2	TRBD1	-	TRBV3-1/TRBV3-2	TGTGCCAGCAGCCGAACAGGGGGCTGGGACGGCTACACCTTC	CASSRTGGWDGYTF
TRBJ2-7	-	few	TRBV5-6	TGTGCCAGCAGCTTGTCCGGGTACCACGAGCAGTACTTC	CASSLSGYHEQYF
TRBJ1-2	-	-	TRBV28	TGTGCCAGCAGTTTTCCGGAGGAAGGCTACACCTTC	CASSFPEEGYTF
TRBJ2-3	-	-	TRBV5-1	TGCGCCAGCAGCGCCAACGGGAACCCTCGCACAGATACGCAGTATTTT	CASSANGNPRTDTQYF
TRBJ2-1	TRBD2	-	TRBV5-1	TGCGCCAGCAGCTTGGGTCTAGCGGGGGGGCCATCGTTCTTC	CASSLGLAGGPSFF
TRBJ2-7	-	-	TRBV19	TGTGCCAGTAGTCGCAAGCGAGACAGCAGTTCAGGTAGCCAGTACTTC	CASSRKRDSSSGSQYF
TRBJ1-2	-	-	TRBV5-1	TGCGCCAGCAGCCGGGGGGGACCCCTTGTACCTAACTATGGCTACACCTTC	CASSRGGPLVPNYGYTF
TRBJ1-5	TRBD1	-	TRBV29-1	TGCAGCGTGGGGGACAGCTATCAGCCCCAGCATTTT	CSVGDSYQPQHF
TRBJ1-5	-	-	TRBV24-1	TGTGCCACCAGTGATTTGCAACCGGGAGATAGCAATCAGCCCCAGCATTTT	CATSDLQPGDSNQPQHF
TRBJ1-5	-	-	TRBV6-5	TGTGCCAGCGGACAGCCGTATAGCAATCAGCCCCAGCATTTT	CASGQPYSNQPQHF
TRBJ1-6	-	-	TRBV7-9	TGTGCCAGCAGCACAAGCGGAGATTCACCCCTCCACTTT	CASSTSGDSPLHF
TRBJ1-1	TRBD1	-	TRBV5-8	TGTGCCAGCAGCCCCGGACAGGGGACGAACACTGAAGCTTTCTTT	CASSPGQGTNTEAFF
TRBJ2-2	TRBD2	-	TRBV27	TGTGCCAGCAGCACCCCGAGCGGGAGACCCCGGGCCGGGGAGCTGTTTTTT	CASSTPSGRPRAGELFF
TRBJ1-5	-	-	TRBV30	TGTGCCTGGAGTGAGTTGGGACACCACAATCAGCCCCAGCATTTT	CAWSELGHHNQPQHF
TRBJ1-2	TRBD1	-	TRBV19	TGTGCCAGTAGTACGGGACAGGGGGCATATGGCTACACCTTC	CASSTGQGAYGYTF
TRBJ1-4	-	-	TRBV5-1	TGCGCCAGCAGCTTGATGGGCCCTTCAACTAATGAAAAACTGTTTTTT	CASSLMGPSTNEKLFF
TRBJ1-1	TRBD1	-	TRBV3-1/TRBV3-2	TGTGCCAGCAGCCCCGACAGGGCGGGTTACACTGAAGCTTTCTTT	CASSPDRAGYTEAFF
TRBJ2-1	-	-	TRBV14	TGTGCCAGCAGCCGACCTCTAGCCCTCTCCTACAATGAGCAGTTCTTC	CASSRPLALSYNEQFF
TRBJ1-3	-	-	TRBV11-2	TGTGCCAGCAGCTCCTTTGGTTTGGCCTTCTCTGGAAACACCATATATTTT	CASSSFGLAFSGNTIYF
TRBJ1-5	TRBD1	-	TRBV4-3	TGCGCCAGCAGCCAAGATTGGGGACAGTATAGCAATCAGCCCCAGCATTTT	CASSQDWGQYSNQPQHF
TRBJ2-1	-	few	TRBV19	TGTGCCAGTAGTATAGTACGGGTTGCGAATGAGCAGTTCTTC	CASSIVRVANEQFF
TRBJ1-2	TRBD1	-	TRBV7-2	TGTGCCAGCAGCTTCAGACAGGGAGGCATGGAGGGCTACACCTTC	CASSFRQGGMEGYTF
TRBJ2-5	TRBD2	-	TRBV5-8	TGTGCCAGCAGCCTTCTAGCGGGAGTGGAGACCCAGTACTTC	CASSLLAGVETQYF
TRBJ1-2	-	once	TRBV18	TGTGCCAGCTCACCAAGTCCTGACCCAGGGTATGGCTACACCTTC	CASSPSPDPGYGYTF
TRBJ2-7	-	-	TRBV7-9	TGTGCCAGCAGCTTGAGGGTCCAAATGTGGGACGAGCAGTACTTC	CASSLRVQMWDEQYF
TRBJ2-7	TRBD1	-	TRBV19	TGTGCCAGTAGTATTCAGGGGGACCCCTACGAGCAGTACTTC	CASSIQGDPYEQYF
TRBJ2-3	TRBD1	few	TRBV24-1	TGTGCCACCAGTGATCCCGGGACAGGGGGACCAGATACGCAGTATTTT	CATSDPGTGGPDTQYF
TRBJ2-7	-	-	TRBV4-3	TGCGCCAGCAGCCAAGATCGGGCAGGACAGTCCTACGAGCAGTACTTC	CASSQDRAGQSYEQYF
TRBJ1-1	-	-	TRBV19	TGTGCCAGTAGGGGTGGCAGGTGGAACACTGAAGCTTTCTTT	CASRGGRWNTEAFF
TRBJ2-7	TRBD2	once	TRBV19	TGTGCCAGTAGTTGGGCTAGCGGCACCCACGAGCAGTACTTC	CASSWASGTHEQYF
TRBJ2-7	-	-	TRBV21-1	TGTGCCAGCAACCCATTATCTAGACAGGGGATGGGACACGAGCAGTACTTC	CASNPLSRQGMGHEQYF
TRBJ1-1	-	-	TRBV28	TGTGCCAGCAAAGTCGGGACAAGCCTAAAAGCTTTCTTT	CASKVGTSLKAFF
TRBJ2-2	-	-	TRBV19	TGTGCCAGTAGTATATCCGGGGGTGGGACCGGGGAGCTGTTTTTT	CASSISGGGTGELFF
TRBJ2-7	TRBD1	-	TRBV13	TGTGCCAGCAGCTCCGGGACAGGGGGTCCTAGCAGCTACGAGCAGTACTTC	CASSSGTGGPSSYEQYF
TRBJ1-1	-	-	TRBV27	TGTGCCAGCAGTCCCGGGATGCACGCTGAAGCTTTCTTT	CASSPGMHAEAFF
TRBJ2-1	TRBD2	-	TRBV28	TGTGCCAGCAGTCCTTACCCCGGGACTAGCGGGCGATACAATGAGCAGTTCTTC	CASSPYPGTSGRYNEQFF
TRBJ2-3	-	-	TRBV5-4	TGTGCCAGCAGCGCCAGAATAGGGGGGGGGTCGCAGTATTTT	CASSARIGGGSQYF